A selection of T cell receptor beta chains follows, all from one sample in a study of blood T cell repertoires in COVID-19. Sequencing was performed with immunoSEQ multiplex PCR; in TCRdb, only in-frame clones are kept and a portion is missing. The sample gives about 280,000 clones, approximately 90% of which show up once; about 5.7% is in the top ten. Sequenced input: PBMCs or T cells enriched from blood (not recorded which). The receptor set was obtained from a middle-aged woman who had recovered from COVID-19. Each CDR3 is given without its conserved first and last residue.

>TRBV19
ASSMVSTGGGNYGYT
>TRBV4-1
ASSQGTSGRGYEQY
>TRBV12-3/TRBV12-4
ASRAEIDTQY
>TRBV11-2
ASSPDRGENYGYT
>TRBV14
ASSQMTSGRVTDTQY
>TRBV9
ASSAEGYTDTQY
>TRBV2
ASSDVGTAQRRYGYT
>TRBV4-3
ASSQDSPRLAGSRNNEQF
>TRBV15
ATSRDPGGNEQF
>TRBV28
ASKLADQETQY
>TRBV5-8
ATEVGASTDTQY
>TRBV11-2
ASSSDFGGRTDTQY
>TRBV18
ASSPRTRHYNEQF
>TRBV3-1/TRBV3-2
ASSQSAYEQY
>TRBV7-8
ASSITQGGTQY
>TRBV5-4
ASSLRGGGVSYEQY
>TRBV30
ACDPGQANTDTQY
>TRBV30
AWSASGRGAGNTEAF
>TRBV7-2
ASSLRGFGNEQF
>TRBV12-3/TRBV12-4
ASSFHSNQPQH
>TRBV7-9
ASSLARGEGSEAF
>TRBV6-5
ASEVYNGYT
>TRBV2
ASIKGVGNTIY
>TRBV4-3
ASSRRTGVDEKLF
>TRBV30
AWSVPEDRVFYGYT
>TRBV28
ASSTTLVNNEQF
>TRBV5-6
ASSQGDRGYLGTEAF
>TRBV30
AWSPGGYTGELF
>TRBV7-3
ASSSRQGNEQF
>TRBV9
ASSASAGAYEQY
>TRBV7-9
ASSLVGAATEAF
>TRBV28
ASSYYRGENEQF
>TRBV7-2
ASSLGSGSYNEQF
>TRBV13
ASSFSTVGGYT
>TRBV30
AWSVPGSYQPQH